The following is a T cell receptor beta chain sequence with its context. Its matching antigen is unknown. In triplicate, each CD8+ T cell subset was sorted at under 350,000 cells per replicate. The sample originates from a study of CXCR3-negative and CXCR3-positive naive CD8 T cells. Study overall: For each library, about 1.5 +/- 0.3 million TRB reads were obtained, approximately 140 million in total.

The germline CDR1 and CDR2 sequences are MNHEY and SVGEGT. The CDR3 consists of 13 residues. Study-wide results and caveats: Whereas memory cells differed, naive CXCR3-negative and CXCR3-positive cells shared similar TRBV-TRBJ usage. Naive subsets had comparable surface CD5; TCR strength was inferred from TRB CDR3 properties. Hydrophobicity of TRB CDR3s was greater in CXCR3-positive naive cells than in CXCR3-negative naive cells.

The libraries of TRB cDNA were prepared using 5' RACE with UMI labels. Reanalyzing the 5' RACE reads, TCRdb keeps one entry per CDR3 protein, without DNA. Seen in this sample are around 60,000 distinct CDR3 sequences; the ten most common clones hold about 0.8%. Sequenced material: naive CXCR3+ CD8+ T cells from blood. Documented subset: CD45RO-CCR7+CD27+CD95- naive CD8+ T cells expressing CXCR3 (TNR3+). The origin of this receptor is a human donor in good health. Some clones in this sample may be carry-over from other donors' samples. The chain combines TRBV6-2 or TRBV6-3 with TRBJ2-7; TCRdb returns TRBD1, unconfirmable since there is no DNA. The CDR3 sequence: CASSPGPTYEQYF.